This T cell receptor beta chain was sequenced for a study of T cell responses to AZD1222 COVID-19 vaccine. Study-level findings and limits: Spike-specific TCR breadth and depth went up after people got two AZD1222 doses. Among spike-specific TCRs, nearly half reportedly target unmutated variant regions.

TCRdb's copy holds only in-frame clones and misses some; the assay was immunoSEQ multiplex PCR. The sample includes fewer than 80,000 clones, about four fifths of them seen just once. As to this clone: As yet, its antigen is unknown.

V was pared by 0 bases and J by 5 bases, with 13 bases between. The CDR3 is 15 residues long. Germline V gives CDR1 LGHNA, CDR2 YSLEER. This TCR derives from an adult in good health. The chain joins TRBV4-3 to TRBJ1-2; D is ambiguous. The material was peripheral blood, obtained on day 0 of MenACWY control vaccination. The CDR3 sequence is CASSQEWRQVYGYTF. For the CDR3, the DNA is TGCGCCAGCAGCCAAGAATGGCGTCAGGTATATGGCTACACCTTC.